This paragraph reports one T cell receptor beta chain. Its antigen is unknown. This sample was taken from a study of T-cell memory formation after mild COVID-19. Whole-study findings and limits: Clones that contracted from day 15 to 85 had balanced CD4/CD8; later expanders were CD4+ biased.

TCRdb itself ran the 5' RACE reads through MiXCR, one entry per CDR3 protein. This table holds hundreds of thousands of distinct CDR3 sequences, less than 20% found once. The junction had 11 bases not matched to a gene; V was cut back by 6 bases and J by 9 bases. The germline gives CDR1 LGHDT, CDR2 YNNKEL (reference sequence). The CDR3 sequence is 14 residues long. Material for sequencing was PBMCs or a T cell subset sorted from them (not recorded which). The sequence derives from an adult woman who had mild COVID-19 (a few samples of this study predate the infection). Cell type and time point are not known. The V and J genes are TRBV3-1 and TRBJ2-5; 9 nucleotides line up with TRBD2. In DNA form, the CDR3 reads TGTGCCAGCAGTGCCCCCGGCGGGGGGGCGGCCCAGTACTTC. It specifies CASSAPGGGAAQYF.